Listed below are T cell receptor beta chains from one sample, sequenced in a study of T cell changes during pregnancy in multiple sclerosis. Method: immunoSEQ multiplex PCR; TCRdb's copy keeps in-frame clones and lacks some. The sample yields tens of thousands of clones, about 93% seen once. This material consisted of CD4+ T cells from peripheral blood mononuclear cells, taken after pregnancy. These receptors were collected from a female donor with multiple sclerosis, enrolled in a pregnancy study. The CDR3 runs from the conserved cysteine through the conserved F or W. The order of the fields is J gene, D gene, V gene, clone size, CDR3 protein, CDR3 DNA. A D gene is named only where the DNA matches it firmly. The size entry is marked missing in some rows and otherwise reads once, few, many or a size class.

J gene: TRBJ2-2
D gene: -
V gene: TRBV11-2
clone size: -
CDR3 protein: CASSLAVARNTGELFF
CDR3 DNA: TGTGCCAGCAGTCTGGCGGTGGCGAGAAACACCGGGGAGCTGTTTTTT

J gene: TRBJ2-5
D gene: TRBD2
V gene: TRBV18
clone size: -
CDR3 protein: CASSPLAGGYQETQYF
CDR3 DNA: TGTGCCAGCTCACCCCTAGCGGGGGGCTACCAAGAGACCCAGTACTTC

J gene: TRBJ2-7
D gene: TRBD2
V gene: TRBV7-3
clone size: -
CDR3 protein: CASSRGGTYEQYF
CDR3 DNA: TGTGCCAGCAGCCGCGGGGGGACCTACGAGCAGTACTTC

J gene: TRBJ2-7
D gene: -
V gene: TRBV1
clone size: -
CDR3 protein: CTSSPGLAGEDEQYF
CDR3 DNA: TGCACCAGCAGCCCAGGACTAGCGGGAGAAGACGAGCAGTACTTC

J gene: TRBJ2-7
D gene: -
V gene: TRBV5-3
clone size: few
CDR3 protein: CARGDSYEQYF
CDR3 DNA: TGTGCCAGGGGCGACTCCTACGAGCAGTACTTC

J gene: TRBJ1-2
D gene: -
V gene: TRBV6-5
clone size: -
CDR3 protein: CASSYSQGSLGYTF
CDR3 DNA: TGTGCCAGCAGTTACTCCCAGGGATCGCTTGGCTACACCTTC

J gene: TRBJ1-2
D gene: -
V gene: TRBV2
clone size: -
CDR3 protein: CASFQGNYGYTF
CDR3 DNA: TGTGCCAGCTTTCAGGGCAACTATGGCTACACCTTC

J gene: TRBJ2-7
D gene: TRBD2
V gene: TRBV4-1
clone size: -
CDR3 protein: CASSQGGTSGTYEQYF
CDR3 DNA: TGCGCCAGCAGCCAAGGTGGGACTAGCGGGACCTACGAGCAGTACTTC

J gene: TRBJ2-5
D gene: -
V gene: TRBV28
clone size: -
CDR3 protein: CASIAEQRSQRYQETQYF
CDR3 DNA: TGTGCCAGCATAGCGGAGCAGCGATCCCAAAGGTACCAAGAGACCCAGTACTTC

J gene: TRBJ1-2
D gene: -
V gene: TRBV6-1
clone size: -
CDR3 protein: CASSEQGGYGYTF
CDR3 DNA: TGTGCCAGCAGTGAACAGGGCGGCTATGGCTACACCTTC

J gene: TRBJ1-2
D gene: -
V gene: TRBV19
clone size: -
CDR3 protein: CASTPFSTKPYGYTF
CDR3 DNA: TGTGCCAGTACCCCTTTTTCGACAAAGCCCTATGGCTACACCTTC

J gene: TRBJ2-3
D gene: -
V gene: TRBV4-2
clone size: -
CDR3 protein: CASSQGDYTDTQYF
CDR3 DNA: TGTGCCAGCAGCCAAGGAGACTATACAGATACGCAGTATTTT

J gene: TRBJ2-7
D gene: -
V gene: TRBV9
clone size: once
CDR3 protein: CASSVEAGFSYEQYF
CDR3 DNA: TGTGCCAGCAGCGTAGAGGCGGGGTTCTCCTACGAGCAGTACTTC